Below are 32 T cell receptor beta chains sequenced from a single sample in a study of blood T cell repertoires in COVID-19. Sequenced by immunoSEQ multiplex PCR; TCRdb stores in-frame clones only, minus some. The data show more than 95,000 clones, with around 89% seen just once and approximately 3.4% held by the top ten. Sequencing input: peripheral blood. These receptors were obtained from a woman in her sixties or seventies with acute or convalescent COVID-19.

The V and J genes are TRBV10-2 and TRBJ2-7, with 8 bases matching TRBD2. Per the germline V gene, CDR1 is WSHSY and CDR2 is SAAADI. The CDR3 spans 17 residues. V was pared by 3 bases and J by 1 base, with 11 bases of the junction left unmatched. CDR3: CASSETYGSGISYEQYF. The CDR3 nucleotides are TGCGCCAGCAGTGAAACGTACGGTAGCGGGATTTCCTACGAGCAGTACTTC.

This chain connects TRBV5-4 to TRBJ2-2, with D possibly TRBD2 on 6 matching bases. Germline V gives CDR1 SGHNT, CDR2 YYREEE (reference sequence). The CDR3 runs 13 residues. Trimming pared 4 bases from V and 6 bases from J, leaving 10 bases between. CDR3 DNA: TGTGCCAGCAGCCCACCGGGGGCCGGGGAGCTGTTTTTT. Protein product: CASSPPGAGELFF.

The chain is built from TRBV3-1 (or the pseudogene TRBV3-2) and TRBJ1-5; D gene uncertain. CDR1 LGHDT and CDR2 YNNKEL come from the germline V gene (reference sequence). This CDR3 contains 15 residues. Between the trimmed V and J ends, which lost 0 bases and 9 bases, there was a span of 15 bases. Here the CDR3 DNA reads TGTGCCAGCAGCCAAGATGCCCTCGGAGGTTTGCCCCAGCATTTT. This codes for CASSQDALGGLPQHF.

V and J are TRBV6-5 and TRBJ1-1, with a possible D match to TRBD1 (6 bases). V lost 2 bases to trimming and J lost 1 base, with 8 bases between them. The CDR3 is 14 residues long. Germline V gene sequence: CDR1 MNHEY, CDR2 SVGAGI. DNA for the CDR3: TGTGCCAGCAGTTACAGGGGGAGGAACACTGAAGCTTTCTTT. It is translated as CASSYRGRNTEAFF.

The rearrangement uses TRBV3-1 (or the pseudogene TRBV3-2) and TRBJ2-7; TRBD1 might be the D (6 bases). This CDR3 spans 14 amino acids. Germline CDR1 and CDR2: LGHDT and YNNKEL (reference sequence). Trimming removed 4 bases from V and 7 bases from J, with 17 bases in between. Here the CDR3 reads CASSLTIGGREQYF. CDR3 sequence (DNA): TGTGCCAGCAGCCTGACAATAGGGGGTCGGGAGCAGTACTTC.

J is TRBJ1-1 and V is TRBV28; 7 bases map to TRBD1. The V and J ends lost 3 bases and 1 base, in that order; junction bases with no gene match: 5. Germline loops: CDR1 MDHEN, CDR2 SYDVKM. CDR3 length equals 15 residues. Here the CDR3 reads CASSFTGASNTEAFF. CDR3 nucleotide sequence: TGTGCCAGCAGTTTTACAGGGGCCTCGAACACTGAAGCTTTCTTT.

CDR3 protein: CASSIGWGADYGYTF. The CDR3 region has the DNA TGTGCCAGTAGTATCGGGTGGGGAGCTGACTATGGCTACACCTTC. The chain links TRBV19 to TRBJ1-2; D gene ambiguous. The germline CDR1 and CDR2 sequences are LNHDA and SQIVND (reference sequence). This CDR3 spans 15 amino acids. Trimming cost V 3 bases and J 3 bases, with 14 bases left between them.

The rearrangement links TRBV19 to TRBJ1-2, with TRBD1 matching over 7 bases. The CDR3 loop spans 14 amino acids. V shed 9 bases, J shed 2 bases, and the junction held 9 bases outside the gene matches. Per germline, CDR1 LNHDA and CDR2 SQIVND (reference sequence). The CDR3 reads CASVQGKGNYGYTF. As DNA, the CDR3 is TGTGCCAGCGTACAGGGGAAAGGGAACTATGGCTACACCTTC.

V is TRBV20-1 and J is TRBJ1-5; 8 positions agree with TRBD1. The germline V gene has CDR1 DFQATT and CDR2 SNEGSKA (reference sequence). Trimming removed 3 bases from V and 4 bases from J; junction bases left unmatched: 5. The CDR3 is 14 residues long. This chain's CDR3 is CSASWDRQNQPQHF. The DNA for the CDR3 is TGCAGTGCTAGTTGGGACAGGCAGAATCAGCCCCAGCATTTT.

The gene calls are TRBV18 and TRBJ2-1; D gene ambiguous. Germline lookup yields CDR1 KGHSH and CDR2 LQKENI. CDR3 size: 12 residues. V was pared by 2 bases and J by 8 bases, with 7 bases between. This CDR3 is CASSPKFDEQFF. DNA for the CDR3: TGTGCCAGCTCACCAAAATTCGATGAGCAGTTCTTC.

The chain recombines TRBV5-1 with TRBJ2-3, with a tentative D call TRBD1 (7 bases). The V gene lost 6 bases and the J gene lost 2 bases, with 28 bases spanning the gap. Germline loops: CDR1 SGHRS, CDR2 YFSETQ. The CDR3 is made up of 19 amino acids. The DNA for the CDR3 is TGCGCCAGCAAGGAAACAGGGGCGGCCCCGCCGGGGGACACAGATACGCAGTATTTT. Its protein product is CASKETGAAPPGDTDTQYF. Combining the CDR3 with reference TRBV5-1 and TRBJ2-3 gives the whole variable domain KAGVTQTPRYLIKTRGQQVTLSCSPISGHRSVSWYQQTPGQGLQFLFEYFSETQRNKGNFPGRFSGRQFSNSRSEMNVSTLELGDSALYLCASKETGAAPPGDTDTQYFGPGTRLTVL.

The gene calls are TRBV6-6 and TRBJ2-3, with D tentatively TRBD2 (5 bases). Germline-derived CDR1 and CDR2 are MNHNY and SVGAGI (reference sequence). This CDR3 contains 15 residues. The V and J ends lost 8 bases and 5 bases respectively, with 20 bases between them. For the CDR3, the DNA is TGTGCCAGCTGGGCCGTAGGGATAGAGGGAGATACGCAGTATTTT. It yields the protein CASWAVGIEGDTQYF.

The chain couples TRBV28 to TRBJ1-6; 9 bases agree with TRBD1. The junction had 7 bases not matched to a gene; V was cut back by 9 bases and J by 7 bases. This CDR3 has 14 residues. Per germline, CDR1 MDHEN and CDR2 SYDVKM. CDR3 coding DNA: TGTGCCAGTTTTCCCGGGACAGGGAATTCACCCCTCCACTTT. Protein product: CASFPGTGNSPLHF.

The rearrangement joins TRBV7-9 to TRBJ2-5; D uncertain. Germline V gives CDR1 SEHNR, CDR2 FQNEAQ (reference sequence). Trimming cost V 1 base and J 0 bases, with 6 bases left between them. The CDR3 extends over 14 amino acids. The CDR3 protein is CASSLGGDQETQYF. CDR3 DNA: TGTGCCAGCAGCTTAGGAGGAGACCAAGAGACCCAGTACTTC.

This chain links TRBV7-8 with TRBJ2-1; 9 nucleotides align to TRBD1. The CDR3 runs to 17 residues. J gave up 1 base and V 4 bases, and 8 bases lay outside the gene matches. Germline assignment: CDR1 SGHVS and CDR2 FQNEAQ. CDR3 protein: CASSWTGVGASYNEQFF. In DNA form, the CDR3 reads TGTGCCAGCAGCTGGACAGGGGTCGGGGCATCCTACAATGAGCAGTTCTTC. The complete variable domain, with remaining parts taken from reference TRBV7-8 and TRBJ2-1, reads GAGVSQSPRYKVAKRGQDVALRCDPISGHVSLFWYQQALGQGPEFLTYFQNEAQLDKSGLPSDRFFAERPEGSVSTLKIQRTQQEDSAVYLCASSWTGVGASYNEQFFGPGTRLTVL.

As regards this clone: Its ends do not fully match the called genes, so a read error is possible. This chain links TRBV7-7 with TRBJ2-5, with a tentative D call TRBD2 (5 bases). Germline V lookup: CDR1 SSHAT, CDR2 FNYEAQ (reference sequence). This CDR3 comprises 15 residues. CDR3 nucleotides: TGTGCTAGCAGCTTAGTGGGGAGAGCCGGAGAGACCCAGTACTTC. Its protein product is CASSLVGRAGETQYF.

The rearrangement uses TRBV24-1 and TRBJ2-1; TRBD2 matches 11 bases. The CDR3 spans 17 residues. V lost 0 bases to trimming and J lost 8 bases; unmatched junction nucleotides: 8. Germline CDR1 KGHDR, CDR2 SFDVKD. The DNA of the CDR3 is TGTGCCACCAGTGATTTGCGGGTAGCGGGAGGGTTCGATGAGCAGTTCTTC. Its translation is CATSDLRVAGGFDEQFF.

The CDR3 DNA reads TGTGCCAGCAGTGAGAGGACAGCCTATAATTCACCCCTCCACTTT. This translates into CASSERTAYNSPLHF. The V call is TRBV6-1, the J call TRBJ1-6; perhaps TRBD1 as D (6 bases). Trimming took 3 bases from V and 2 from J, leaving 8 bases between them. CDR3 length equals 15 residues. Germline V gene lookup returns CDR1 MNHNS and CDR2 SASEGT.

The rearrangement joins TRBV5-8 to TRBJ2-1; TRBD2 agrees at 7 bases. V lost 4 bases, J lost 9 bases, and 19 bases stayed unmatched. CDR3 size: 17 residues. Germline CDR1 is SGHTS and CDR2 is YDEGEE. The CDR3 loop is CASSLALASGIALEQFF. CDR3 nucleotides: TGTGCCAGCAGCCTCGCGCTAGCTAGCGGTATAGCGCTTGAGCAGTTCTTC.

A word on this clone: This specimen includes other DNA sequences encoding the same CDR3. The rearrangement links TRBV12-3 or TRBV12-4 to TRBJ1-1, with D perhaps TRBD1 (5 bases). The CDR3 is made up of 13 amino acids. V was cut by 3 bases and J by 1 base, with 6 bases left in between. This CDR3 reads CASSLGQNTEAFF. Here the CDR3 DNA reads TGTGCCAGCAGTTTGGGGCAGAACACTGAAGCTTTCTTT.

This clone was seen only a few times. This CDR3 reads CASSSTGFGNTIYF. The CDR3 DNA is TGTGCCAGCAGCTCCACAGGGTTTGGAAACACCATATATTTT. The gene calls are TRBV7-9 and TRBJ1-3; possibly TRBD1 for D (6 bases). CDR1 and CDR2 (germline): SEHNR, FQNEAQ (reference sequence). Trimming left V 4 bases short and J 3 bases short, with 10 bases between. This CDR3 contains 14 residues.

CDR3 in DNA: TGTGCCAGCACTGAGGACAGGGCCGGGGGAGGCTACACCTTC. Encoded protein: CASTEDRAGGGYTF. V gene TRBV2 combines with J gene TRBJ1-2, with TRBD1 identical over 8 bases. With V trimmed by 7 bases and J by 8 bases, 12 bases remained unmatched. Germline CDR1 and CDR2: SNHLY and FYNNEI. The CDR3 runs 14 residues.

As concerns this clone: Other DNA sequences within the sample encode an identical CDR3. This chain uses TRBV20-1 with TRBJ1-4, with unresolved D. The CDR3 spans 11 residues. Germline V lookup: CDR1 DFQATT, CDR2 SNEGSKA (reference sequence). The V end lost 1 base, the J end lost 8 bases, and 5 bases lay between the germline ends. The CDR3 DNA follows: TGCAGTGCTAGAGTCAGGGAAAAACTGTTTTTT. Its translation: CSARVREKLFF.

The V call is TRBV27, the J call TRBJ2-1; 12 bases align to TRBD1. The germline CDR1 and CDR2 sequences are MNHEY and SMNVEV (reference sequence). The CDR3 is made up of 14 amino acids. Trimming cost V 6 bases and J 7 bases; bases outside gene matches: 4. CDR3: CASRGTGGMNEQFF. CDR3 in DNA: TGTGCCAGCAGGGGGACAGGGGGCATGAATGAGCAGTTCTTC.

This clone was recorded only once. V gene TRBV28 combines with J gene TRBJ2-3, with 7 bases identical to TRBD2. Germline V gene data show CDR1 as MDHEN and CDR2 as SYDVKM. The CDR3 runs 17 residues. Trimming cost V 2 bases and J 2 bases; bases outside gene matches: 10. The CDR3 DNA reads TGTGCCAGCAGTTTAGTCGGGCGGGGGTTAATCACAGATACGCAGTATTTT. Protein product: CASSLVGRGLITDTQYF.

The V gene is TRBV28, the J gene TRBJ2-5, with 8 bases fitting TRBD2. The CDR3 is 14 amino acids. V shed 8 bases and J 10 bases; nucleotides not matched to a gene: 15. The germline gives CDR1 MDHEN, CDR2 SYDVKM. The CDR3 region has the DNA TGTGCCAGCGCCCGAGGGGGAAGCGGGAGTGGCCAGTACTTC. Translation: CASARGGSGSGQYF.

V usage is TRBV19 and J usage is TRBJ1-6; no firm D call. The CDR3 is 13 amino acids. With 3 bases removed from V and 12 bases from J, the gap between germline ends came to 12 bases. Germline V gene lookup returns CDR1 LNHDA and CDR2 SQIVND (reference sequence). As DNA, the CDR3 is TGTGCCAGTAGTATTCAGGTCCTCTTACCCCTCCACTTT. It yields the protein CASSIQVLLPLHF.

The CDR3 sequence is CASSRGRAWNSPLHF. The DNA of the CDR3 is TGTGCCAGCAGCCGGGGCAGGGCGTGGAATTCACCCCTCCACTTT. V is TRBV3-1 (or the pseudogene TRBV3-2) and J is TRBJ1-6; tentative D call: TRBD1 (5 bases). This CDR3 is 15 amino acids long. Trimming pared 4 bases from V and 7 bases from J, leaving 14 bases between. The germline gives CDR1 LGHDT, CDR2 YNNKEL (reference sequence).

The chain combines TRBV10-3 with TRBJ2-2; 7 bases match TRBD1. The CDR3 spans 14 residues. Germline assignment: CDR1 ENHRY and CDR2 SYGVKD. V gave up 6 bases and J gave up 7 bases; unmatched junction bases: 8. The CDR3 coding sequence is TGTGCCATCAGCCTTGACAGGGTAGGCGGGGAGCTGTTTTTT. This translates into CAISLDRVGGELFF.

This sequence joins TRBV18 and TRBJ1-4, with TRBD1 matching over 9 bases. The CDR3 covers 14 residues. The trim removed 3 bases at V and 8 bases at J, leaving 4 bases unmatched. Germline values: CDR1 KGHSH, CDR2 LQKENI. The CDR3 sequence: CASSPTGGSEKLFF. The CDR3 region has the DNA TGTGCCAGCTCACCCACAGGGGGCTCCGAAAAACTGTTTTTT.

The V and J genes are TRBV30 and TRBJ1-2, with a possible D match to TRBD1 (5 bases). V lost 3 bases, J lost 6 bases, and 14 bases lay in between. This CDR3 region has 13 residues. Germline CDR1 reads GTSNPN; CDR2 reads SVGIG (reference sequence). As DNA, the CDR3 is TGTGCCTGGAGCGTCATGGCGGGGGATGGCTACACCTTC. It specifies CAWSVMAGDGYTF.

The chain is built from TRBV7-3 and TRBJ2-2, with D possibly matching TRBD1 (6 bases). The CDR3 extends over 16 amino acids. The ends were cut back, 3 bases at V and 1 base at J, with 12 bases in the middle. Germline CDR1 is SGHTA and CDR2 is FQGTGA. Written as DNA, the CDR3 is TGTGCCAGCAGCTTGAACAGGGCCGAGAACACCGGGGAGCTGTTTTTT. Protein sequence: CASSLNRAENTGELFF.